This TCR beta chain was sequenced in a study of T cell repertoires in cytomegalovirus infection. Study in general: Through public TCR beta signatures, both CMV infection and matching HLA type were indicated.

This clonotype was picked up a small number of times. Its matching antigen is unknown. General study findings and limits: Of the TCR beta families, the public ones yielded a cumulative frequency that identified carriers of CMV plus the relevant HLA.

One entry per CDR3 protein results from TCRdb running MiXCR on the reads. The sample has approximately 600,000 distinct CDR3 sequences, 40% seen once; the top ten hold around 48%. This clonotype was sampled from a human donor in good health (CMV status not recorded). Some clones in this sample may be carry-over from other donors' samples. The material sequenced was cultured PBMCs, taken from culture after CMV antigen stimulation.

DNA for the CDR3: TGTGCCAGTAGTACCGATGGCACAGATACGCAGTATTTT. It translates to CASSTDGTDTQYF. The chain has TRBV19 and TRBJ2-3, with unresolved D. The germline V gene encodes CDR1 LNHDA and CDR2 SQIVND (reference sequence). The CDR3 covers 13 residues. V shed 4 bases and J shed 1 base, with 6 bases lying between them.